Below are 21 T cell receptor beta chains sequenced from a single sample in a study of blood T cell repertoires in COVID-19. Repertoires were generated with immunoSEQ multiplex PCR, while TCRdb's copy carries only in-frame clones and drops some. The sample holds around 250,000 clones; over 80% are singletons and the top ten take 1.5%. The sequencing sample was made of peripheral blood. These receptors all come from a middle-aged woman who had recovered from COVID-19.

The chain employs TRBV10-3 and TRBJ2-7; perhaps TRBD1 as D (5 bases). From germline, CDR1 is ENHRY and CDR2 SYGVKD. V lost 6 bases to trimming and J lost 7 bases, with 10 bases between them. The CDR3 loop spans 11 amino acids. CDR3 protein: CAIRGPGEQYF. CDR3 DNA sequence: TGTGCCATCAGGGGGCCGGGTGAGCAGTACTTC.

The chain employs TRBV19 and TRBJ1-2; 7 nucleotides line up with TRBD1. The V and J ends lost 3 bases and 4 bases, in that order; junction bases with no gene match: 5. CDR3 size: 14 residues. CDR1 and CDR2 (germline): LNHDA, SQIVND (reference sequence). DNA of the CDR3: TGTGCCAGTAGTATTTCCGACAGGGTCTATGGCTACACCTTC. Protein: CASSISDRVYGYTF.

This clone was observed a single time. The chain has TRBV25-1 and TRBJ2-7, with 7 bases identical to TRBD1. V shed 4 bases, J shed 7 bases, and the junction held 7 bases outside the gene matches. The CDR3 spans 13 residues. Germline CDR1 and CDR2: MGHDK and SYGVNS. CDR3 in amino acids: CASSAATGREQYF. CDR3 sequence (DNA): TGTGCCAGCAGTGCTGCGACAGGGCGAGAGCAGTACTTC.

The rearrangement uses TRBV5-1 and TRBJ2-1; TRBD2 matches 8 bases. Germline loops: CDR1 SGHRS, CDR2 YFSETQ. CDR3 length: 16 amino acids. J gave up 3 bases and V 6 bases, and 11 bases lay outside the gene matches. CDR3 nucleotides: TGCGCCAGCACCTCGGGGGGGACGGCTGACTACAATGAGCAGTTCTTC. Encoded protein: CASTSGGTADYNEQFF.

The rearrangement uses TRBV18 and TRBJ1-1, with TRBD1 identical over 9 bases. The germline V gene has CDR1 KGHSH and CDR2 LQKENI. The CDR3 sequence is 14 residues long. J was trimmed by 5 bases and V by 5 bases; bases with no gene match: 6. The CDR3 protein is CASSNQDRGTEAFF. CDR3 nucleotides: TGTGCCAGCTCAAACCAGGACAGGGGAACTGAAGCTTTCTTT.

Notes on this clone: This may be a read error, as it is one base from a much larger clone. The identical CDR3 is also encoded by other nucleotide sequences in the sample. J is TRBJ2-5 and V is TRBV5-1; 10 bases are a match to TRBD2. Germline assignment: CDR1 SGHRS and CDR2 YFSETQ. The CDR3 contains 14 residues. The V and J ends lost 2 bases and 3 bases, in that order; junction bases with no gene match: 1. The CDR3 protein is CASSFLAGEETQYF. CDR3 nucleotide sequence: TGCGCCAGCAGCTTCCTAGCGGGGGAAGAGACCCAGTACTTC. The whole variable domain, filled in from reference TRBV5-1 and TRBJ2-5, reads KAGVTQTPRYLIKTRGQQVTLSCSPISGHRSVSWYQQTPGQGLQFLFEYFSETQRNKGNFPGRFSGRQFSNSRSEMNVSTLELGDSALYLCASSFLAGEETQYFGPGTRLLVL.

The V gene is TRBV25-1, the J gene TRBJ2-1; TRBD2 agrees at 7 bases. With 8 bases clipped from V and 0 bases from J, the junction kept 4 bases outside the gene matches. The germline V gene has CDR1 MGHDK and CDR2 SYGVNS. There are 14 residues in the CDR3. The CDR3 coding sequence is TGTGCCAGCGCTAGCGGCCACTCCTACAATGAGCAGTTCTTC. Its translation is CASASGHSYNEQFF.

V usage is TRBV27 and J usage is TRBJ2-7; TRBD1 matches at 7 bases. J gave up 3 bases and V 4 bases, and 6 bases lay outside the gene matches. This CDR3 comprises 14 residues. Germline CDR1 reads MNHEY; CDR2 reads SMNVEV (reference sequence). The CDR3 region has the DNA TGTGCCAGCAGTTACGGGACAGAAGACTACGAGCAGTACTTC. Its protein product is CASSYGTEDYEQYF.

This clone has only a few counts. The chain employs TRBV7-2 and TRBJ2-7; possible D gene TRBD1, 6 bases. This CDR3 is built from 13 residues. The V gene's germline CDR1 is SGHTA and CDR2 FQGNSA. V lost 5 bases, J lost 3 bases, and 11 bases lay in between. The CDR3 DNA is TGTGCCAGCAGCGGACAGATAAACTACGAGCAGTACTTC. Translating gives CASSGQINYEQYF.

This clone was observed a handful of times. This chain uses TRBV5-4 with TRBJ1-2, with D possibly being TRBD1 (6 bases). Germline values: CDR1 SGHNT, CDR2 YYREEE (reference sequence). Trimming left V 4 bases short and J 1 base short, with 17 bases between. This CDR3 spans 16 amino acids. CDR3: CASSSKSDSHNYGYTF. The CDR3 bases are TGTGCCAGCAGCAGTAAATCGGACAGCCATAACTATGGCTACACCTTC.

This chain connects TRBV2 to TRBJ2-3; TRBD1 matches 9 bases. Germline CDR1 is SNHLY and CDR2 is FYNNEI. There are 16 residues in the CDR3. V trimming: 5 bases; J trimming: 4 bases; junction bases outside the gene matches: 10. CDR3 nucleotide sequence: TGTGCCAGCAGTCACTCCGGGACAGGGTCCCCAGATACGCAGTATTTT. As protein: CASSHSGTGSPDTQYF.

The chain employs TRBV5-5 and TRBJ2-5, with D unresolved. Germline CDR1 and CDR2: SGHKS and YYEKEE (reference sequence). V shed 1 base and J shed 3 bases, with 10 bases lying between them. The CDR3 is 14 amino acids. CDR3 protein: CASSLMGGEETQYF. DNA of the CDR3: TGTGCCAGCAGCTTGATGGGTGGAGAAGAGACCCAGTACTTC. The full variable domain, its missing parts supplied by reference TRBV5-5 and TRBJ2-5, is DAGVTQSPTHLIKTRGQQVTLRCSPISGHKSVSWYQQVLGQGPQFIFQYYEKEERGRGNFPDRFSARQFPNYSSELNVNALLLGDSALYLCASSLMGGEETQYFGPGTRLLVL.

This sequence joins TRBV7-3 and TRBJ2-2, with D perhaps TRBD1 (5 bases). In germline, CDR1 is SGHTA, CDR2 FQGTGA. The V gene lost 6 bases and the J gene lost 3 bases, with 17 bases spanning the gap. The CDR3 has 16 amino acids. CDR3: CASSPDSYVDTGELFF. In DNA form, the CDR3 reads TGTGCCAGCAGTCCCGACAGCTATGTTGACACCGGGGAGCTGTTTTTT.

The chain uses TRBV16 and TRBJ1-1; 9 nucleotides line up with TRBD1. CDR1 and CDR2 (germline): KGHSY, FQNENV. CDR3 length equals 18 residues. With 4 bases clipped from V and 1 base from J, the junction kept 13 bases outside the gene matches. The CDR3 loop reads CASSPPGPGTGTNTEAFF. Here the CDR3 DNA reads TGTGCCAGCAGCCCGCCGGGTCCCGGGACAGGGACGAACACTGAAGCTTTCTTT.

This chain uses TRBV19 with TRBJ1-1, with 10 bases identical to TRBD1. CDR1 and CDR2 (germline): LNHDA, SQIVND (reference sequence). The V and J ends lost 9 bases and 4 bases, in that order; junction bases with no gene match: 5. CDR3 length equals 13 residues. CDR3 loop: CASGDRGPTEAFF. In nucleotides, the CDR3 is TGTGCCAGCGGCGACAGGGGGCCCACTGAAGCTTTCTTT.

CDR3 nucleotide sequence: TGTGCCAGCAGCTCACCTATTCCGTACAATGAGCAGTTCTTC. This gives the protein CASSSPIPYNEQFF. The chain uses TRBV7-9 and TRBJ2-1, with D unclear. Per germline, CDR1 SEHNR and CDR2 FQNEAQ (reference sequence). CDR3 size: 14 residues. V was shortened by 4 bases and J by 4 bases, with 11 bases between the two germline ends.

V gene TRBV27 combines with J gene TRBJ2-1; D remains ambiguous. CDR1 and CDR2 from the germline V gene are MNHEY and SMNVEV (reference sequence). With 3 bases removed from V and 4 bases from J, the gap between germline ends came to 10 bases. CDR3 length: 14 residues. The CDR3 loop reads CASSLAPAYNEQFF. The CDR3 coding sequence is TGTGCCAGCAGTTTGGCACCTGCATACAATGAGCAGTTCTTC.

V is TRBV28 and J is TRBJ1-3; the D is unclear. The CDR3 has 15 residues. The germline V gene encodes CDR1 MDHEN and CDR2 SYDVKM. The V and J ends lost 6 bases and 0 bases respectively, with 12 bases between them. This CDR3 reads CASSHRGSSGNTIYF. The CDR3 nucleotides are TGTGCCAGCAGCCATAGAGGGAGCTCTGGAAACACCATATATTTT.

CDR3: CAAGQGVGSSNQPQHF. DNA for the CDR3: TGTGCCGCAGGCCAGGGCGTCGGGAGTAGCAATCAGCCCCAGCATTTT. The chain recombines TRBV27 with TRBJ1-5; D perhaps matches TRBD1 (5 bases). The CDR3 extends over 16 amino acids. CDR1 and CDR2 (germline): MNHEY, SMNVEV (reference sequence). V was shortened by 11 bases and J by 0 bases, with 20 bases between the two germline ends.

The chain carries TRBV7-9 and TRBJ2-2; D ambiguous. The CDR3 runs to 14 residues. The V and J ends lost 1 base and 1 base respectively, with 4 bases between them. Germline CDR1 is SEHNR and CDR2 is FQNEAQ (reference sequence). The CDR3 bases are TGTGCCAGCAGCTTAGGACAGAACACCGGGGAGCTGTTTTTT. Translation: CASSLGQNTGELFF.

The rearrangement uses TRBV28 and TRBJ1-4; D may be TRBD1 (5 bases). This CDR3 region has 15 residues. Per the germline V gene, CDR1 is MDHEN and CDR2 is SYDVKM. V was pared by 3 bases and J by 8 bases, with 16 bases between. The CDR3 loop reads CASSLTPLGGEKLFF. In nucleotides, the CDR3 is TGTGCCAGCAGTTTGACCCCCCTGGGGGGAGAAAAACTGTTTTTT.